The 13 T cell receptor beta chains presented below share a single source sample, sequenced in a study of blood T cell repertoires in COVID-19. Clones were read by immunoSEQ multiplex PCR, and TCRdb kept only the in-frame ones, dropping some. Of more than 450,000 clones detected, around 90% appear once; the ten largest clones hold approximately 0.7%. Sequenced input: PBMCs or T cells enriched from blood (not recorded which). All receptors derive from a woman under 30 who had recovered from COVID-19.

J is TRBJ1-6 and V is TRBV28; D not certain. Trimming pared 6 bases from V and 7 bases from J, leaving 7 bases between. CDR1 MDHEN and CDR2 SYDVKM come from the germline V gene. CDR3 size: 12 residues. As DNA, the CDR3 is TGTGCCAGCAGCCTACAGAATTCACCCCTCCACTTT. Residues: CASSLQNSPLHF. Full variable domain (rest looked up from reference TRBV28 and TRBJ1-6): DVKVTQSSRYLVKRTGEKVFLECVQDMDHENMFWYRQDPGLGLRLIYFSYDVKMKEKGDIPEGYSVSREKKERFSLILESASTNQTSMYLCASSLQNSPLHFGNGTRLTVT.

The chain recombines TRBV5-1 with TRBJ2-5; 12 positions match TRBD2. The germline V gene has CDR1 SGHRS and CDR2 YFSETQ. Trimming cost V 2 bases and J 4 bases; bases outside gene matches: 3. The CDR3 is made up of 15 amino acids. Written as DNA, the CDR3 is TGCGCCAGCAGCTTTGAACTAGCGGGGGGAGAGACCCAGTACTTC. It codes for CASSFELAGGETQYF. Based on the CDR3 plus reference TRBV5-1 and TRBJ2-5, the full variable domain is KAGVTQTPRYLIKTRGQQVTLSCSPISGHRSVSWYQQTPGQGLQFLFEYFSETQRNKGNFPGRFSGRQFSNSRSEMNVSTLELGDSALYLCASSFELAGGETQYFGPGTRLLVL.

The rearrangement uses TRBV11-2 and TRBJ2-7; TRBD1 matches at 7 bases. The germline V gene has CDR1 SGHAT and CDR2 FQNNGV. The trim removed 5 bases at V and 0 bases at J, leaving 7 bases unmatched. The CDR3 has 15 amino acids. The chain's CDR3 is CASSPTGDSSYEQYF. The CDR3 DNA sequence: TGTGCCAGCAGCCCAACAGGGGACAGCTCCTACGAGCAGTACTTC.

This clone showed up just once. The chain carries TRBV19 and TRBJ1-2; TRBD1 is a possible D gene (6 bases). The CDR3 covers 14 residues. Looked up from germline, CDR1 is LNHDA and CDR2 is SQIVND (reference sequence). Trimming cost V 4 bases and J 5 bases, with 14 bases left between them. CDR3 sequence: CASSRAGTTYGYTF. The CDR3, as DNA: TGTGCCAGTAGTAGAGCTGGGACAACTTATGGCTACACCTTC.

This chain links TRBV6-5 with TRBJ1-2, with TRBD1 matching 8 bases. This CDR3 spans 15 amino acids. Germline CDR1 MNHEY, CDR2 SVGAGI. V trimming: 6 bases; J trimming: 1 base; junction bases outside the gene matches: 7. The CDR3 nucleotides read TGTGCCAGCAGACCTGACAGGGGAATTAACTATGGCTACACCTTC. Amino acids: CASRPDRGINYGYTF.

The rearrangement links TRBV19 to TRBJ2-2; 10 positions agree with TRBD1. The CDR3 totals 15 residues. Trimming cost V 6 bases and J 5 bases; bases outside gene matches: 6. Germline CDR1 is LNHDA and CDR2 is SQIVND (reference sequence). The CDR3 spells CASRIRDRGTGELFF. For the CDR3, the DNA is TGTGCCAGTAGGATCCGGGACAGGGGAACCGGGGAGCTGTTTTTT.

The rearrangement links TRBV5-1 to TRBJ2-3; 12 nucleotides agree with TRBD1. Looked up from germline, CDR1 is SGHRS and CDR2 is YFSETQ. Trimming cost V 3 bases and J 4 bases; bases outside gene matches: 18. The CDR3 is made up of 20 amino acids. The CDR3 DNA is TGCGCCAGCAGCTGGCCGGGACAGGGGGCGCCTACGTCTCGCGCAGATACGCAGTATTTT. As protein: CASSWPGQGAPTSRADTQYF.

The chain uses TRBV28 and TRBJ1-2; tentatively, D is TRBD1 (6 bases). Germline V gene lookup returns CDR1 MDHEN and CDR2 SYDVKM. The CDR3 runs to 15 residues. V lost 3 bases and J lost 4, with 15 bases in between. CDR3 nucleotide sequence: TGTGCCAGCAGTTTCCCCAGGGGCGAGTCCTATGGCTACACCTTC. It yields the protein CASSFPRGESYGYTF.

CDR3 bases: TGTGCCAGCAGCCCTTGGACAGGGAGGGCCACTGAAGCTTTCTTT. Protein sequence: CASSPWTGRATEAFF. This rearrangement joins TRBV5-7 to TRBJ1-1; 8 nucleotides agree with TRBD1. TRBV5-7 is known as an ORF, though its function is uncertain. Trimming removed 4 bases from V and 4 bases from J; junction bases left unmatched: 9. This CDR3 spans 15 amino acids.

The chain joins TRBV12-3 or TRBV12-4 to TRBJ2-5, with a tentative D call TRBD1 (5 bases). The CDR3 loop spans 13 amino acids. The ends were cut back, 8 bases at V and 5 bases at J, with 15 bases in the middle. CDR3 loop: CASGLQAQETQYF. The DNA for the CDR3 is TGTGCCAGCGGATTACAGGCGCAGGAGACCCAGTACTTC.

The chain uses TRBV5-4 and TRBJ2-1; 7 positions agree with TRBD1. V lost 4 bases to trimming and J lost 7 bases; unmatched junction nucleotides: 2. The CDR3 runs to 12 residues. Looked up from germline, CDR1 is SGHNT and CDR2 is YYREEE (reference sequence). CDR3 in DNA: TGTGCCAGCAGCCAGACAGGGAATGAGCAGTTCTTC. Translated, it gives CASSQTGNEQFF. Filled out from reference TRBV5-4 and TRBJ2-1, the complete variable domain reads ETGVTQSPTHLIKTRGQQVTLRCSSQSGHNTVSWYQQALGQGPQFIFQYYREEENGRGNFPPRFSGLQFPNYSSELNVNALELDDSALYLCASSQTGNEQFFGPGTRLTVL.

The V call is TRBV9, the J call TRBJ2-3; 7 nucleotides match TRBD2. The CDR3 is made up of 16 amino acids. After removal of 3 bases from V and 0 bases from J, the junction contained 7 bases not matched to a gene. CDR1 and CDR2 (germline): SGDLS, YYNGEE. The CDR3 DNA reads as TGTGCCAGCAGCGCCCCTAGCGGTATCAGCACAGATACGCAGTATTTT. Its translation: CASSAPSGISTDTQYF.

The genes are TRBV18 and TRBJ1-1; D ambiguous. The germline gives CDR1 KGHSH, CDR2 LQKENI. The length of the CDR3 is 13 residues. The V end lost 5 bases, the J end lost 2 bases, and 9 bases lay between the germline ends. The CDR3 loop is CASSSYLNTEAFF. DNA of the CDR3: TGTGCCAGCTCATCGTATCTCAACACTGAAGCTTTCTTT.